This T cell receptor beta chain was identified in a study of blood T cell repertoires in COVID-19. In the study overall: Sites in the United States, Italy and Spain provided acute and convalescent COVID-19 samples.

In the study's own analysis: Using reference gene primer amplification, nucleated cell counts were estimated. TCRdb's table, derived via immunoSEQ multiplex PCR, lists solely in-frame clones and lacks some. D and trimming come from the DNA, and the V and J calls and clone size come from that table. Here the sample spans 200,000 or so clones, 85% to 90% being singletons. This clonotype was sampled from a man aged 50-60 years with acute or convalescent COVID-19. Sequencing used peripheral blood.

This CDR3 reads CASSLDLDGYTF. CDR3 sequence (DNA): TGTGCCAGCAGCTTAGATCTCGATGGCTACACCTTC. The rearrangement joins TRBV7-9 to TRBJ1-2; D call uncertain. From germline, CDR1 is SEHNR and CDR2 FQNEAQ (reference sequence). The CDR3 length is 12 residues. Trimming removed 1 base from V and 6 bases from J, with 6 bases in between. Full variable domain (remainder filled in from reference TRBV7-9 and TRBJ1-2): DTGVSQNPRHKITKRGQNVTFRCDPISEHNRLYWYRQTLGQGPEFLTYFQNEAQLEKSRLLSDRFSAERPKGSFSTLEIQRTEQGDSAMYLCASSLDLDGYTFGSGTRLTVV.